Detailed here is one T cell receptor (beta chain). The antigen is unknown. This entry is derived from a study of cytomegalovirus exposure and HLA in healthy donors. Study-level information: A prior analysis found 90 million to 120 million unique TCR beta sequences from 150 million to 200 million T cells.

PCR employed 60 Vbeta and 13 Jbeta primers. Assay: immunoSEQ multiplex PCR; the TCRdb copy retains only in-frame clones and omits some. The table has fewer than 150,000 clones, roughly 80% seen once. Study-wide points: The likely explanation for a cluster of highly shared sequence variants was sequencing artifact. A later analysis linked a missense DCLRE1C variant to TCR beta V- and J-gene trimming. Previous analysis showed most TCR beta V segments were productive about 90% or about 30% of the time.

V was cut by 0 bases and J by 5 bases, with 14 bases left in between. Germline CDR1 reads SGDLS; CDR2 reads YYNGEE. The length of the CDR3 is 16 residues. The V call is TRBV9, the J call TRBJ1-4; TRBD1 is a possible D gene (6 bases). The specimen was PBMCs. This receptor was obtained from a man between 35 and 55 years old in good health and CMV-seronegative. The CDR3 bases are TGTGCCAGCAGCGTAGACCGGGGGGCGCGGAATGAAAAACTGTTTTTT. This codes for CASSVDRGARNEKLFF.